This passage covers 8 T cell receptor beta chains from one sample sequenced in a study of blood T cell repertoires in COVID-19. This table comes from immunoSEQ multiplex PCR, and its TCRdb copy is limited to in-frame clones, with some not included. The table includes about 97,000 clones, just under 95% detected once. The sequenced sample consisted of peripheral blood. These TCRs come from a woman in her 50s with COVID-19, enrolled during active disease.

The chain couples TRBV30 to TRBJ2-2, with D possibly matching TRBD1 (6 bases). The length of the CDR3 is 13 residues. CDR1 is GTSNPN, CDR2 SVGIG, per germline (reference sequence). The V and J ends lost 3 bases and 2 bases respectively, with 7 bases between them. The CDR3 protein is CAWRTGNTGELFF. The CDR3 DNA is TGTGCCTGGAGGACAGGAAACACCGGGGAGCTGTTTTTT.

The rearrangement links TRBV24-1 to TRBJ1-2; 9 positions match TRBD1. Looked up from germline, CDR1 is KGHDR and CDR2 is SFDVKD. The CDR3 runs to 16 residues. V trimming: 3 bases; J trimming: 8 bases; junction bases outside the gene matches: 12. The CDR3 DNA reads TGTGCCACCAGTGATGAAACCGGGACAGGGTATGTCGGCTACACCTTC. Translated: CATSDETGTGYVGYTF.

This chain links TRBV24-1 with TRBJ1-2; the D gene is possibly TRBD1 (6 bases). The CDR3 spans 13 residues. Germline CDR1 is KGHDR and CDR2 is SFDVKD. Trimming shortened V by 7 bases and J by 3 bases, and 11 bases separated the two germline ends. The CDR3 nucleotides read TGTGCCACCAGAGGGGGATACGACTATGGCTACACCTTC. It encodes CATRGGYDYGYTF.

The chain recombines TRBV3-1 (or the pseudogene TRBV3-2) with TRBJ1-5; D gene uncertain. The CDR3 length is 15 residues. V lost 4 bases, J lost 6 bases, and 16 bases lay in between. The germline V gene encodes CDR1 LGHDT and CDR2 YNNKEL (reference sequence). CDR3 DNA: TGTGCCAGCAGCCCCGACCTGGAGGGCGCTCAGCCCCAGCATTTT. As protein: CASSPDLEGAQPQHF.

The CDR3 nucleotides read TGTGCCTGGAGCCAGGGGGCGGCTAATGAAAAACTGTTTTTT. This codes for CAWSQGAANEKLFF. V is TRBV30 and J is TRBJ1-4; TRBD1 aligns across 8 bases. Germline CDR1 GTSNPN, CDR2 SVGIG (reference sequence). There are 14 residues in the CDR3. With 3 bases clipped from V and 3 bases from J, the junction kept 3 bases outside the gene matches.

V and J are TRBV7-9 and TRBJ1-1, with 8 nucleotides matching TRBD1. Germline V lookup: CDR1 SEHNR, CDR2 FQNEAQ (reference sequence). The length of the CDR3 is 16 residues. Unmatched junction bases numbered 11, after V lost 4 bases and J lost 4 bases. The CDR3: CASSSQGGTGGTEAFF. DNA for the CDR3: TGTGCCAGCAGCTCGCAAGGAGGGACAGGAGGCACTGAAGCTTTCTTT.

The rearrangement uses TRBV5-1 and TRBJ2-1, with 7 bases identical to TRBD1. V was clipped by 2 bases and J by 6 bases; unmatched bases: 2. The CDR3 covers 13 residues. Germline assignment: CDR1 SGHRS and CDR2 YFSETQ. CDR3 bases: TGCGCCAGCAGCTTAGGGACAGCCAATGAGCAGTTCTTC. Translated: CASSLGTANEQFF.

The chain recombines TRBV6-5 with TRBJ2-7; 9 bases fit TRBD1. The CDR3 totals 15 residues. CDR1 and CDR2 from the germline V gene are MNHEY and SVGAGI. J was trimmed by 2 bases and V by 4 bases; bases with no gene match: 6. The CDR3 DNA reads TGTGCCAGCAGTTCTCTGGACAGGGGCCCCTACGAGCAGTACTTC. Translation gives CASSSLDRGPYEQYF.